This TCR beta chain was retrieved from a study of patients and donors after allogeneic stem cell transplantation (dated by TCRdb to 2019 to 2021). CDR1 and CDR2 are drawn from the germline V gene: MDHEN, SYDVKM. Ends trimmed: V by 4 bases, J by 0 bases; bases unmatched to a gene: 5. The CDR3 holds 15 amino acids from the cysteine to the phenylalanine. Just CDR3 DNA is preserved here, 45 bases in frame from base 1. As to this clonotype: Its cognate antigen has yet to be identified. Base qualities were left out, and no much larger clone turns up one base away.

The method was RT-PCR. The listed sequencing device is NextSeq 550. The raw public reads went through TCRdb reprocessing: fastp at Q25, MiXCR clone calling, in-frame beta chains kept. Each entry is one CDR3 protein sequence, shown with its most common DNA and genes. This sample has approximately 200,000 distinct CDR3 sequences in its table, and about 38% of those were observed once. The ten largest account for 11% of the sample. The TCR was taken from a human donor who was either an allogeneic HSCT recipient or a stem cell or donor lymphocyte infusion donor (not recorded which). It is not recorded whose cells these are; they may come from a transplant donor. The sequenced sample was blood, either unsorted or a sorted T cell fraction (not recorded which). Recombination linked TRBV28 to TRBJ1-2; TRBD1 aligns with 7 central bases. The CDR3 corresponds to CASSSRQGANYGYTF. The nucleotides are TGTGCCAGCAGTTCGAGACAGGGAGCTAACTATGGCTACACCTTC.